This T cell receptor (beta chain) derives from a study of shared clonotypes between healthy human individuals. Deep-level assay runs were performed. Measured with immunoSEQ multiplex PCR; TCRdb has only the in-frame clones, and not every one. The table shows 700,000 to 950,000 clones, with around 96% occurring only once. Positive CCR7 selection of CD45RO-negative cells yielded the naive CD8 cells, and terminally differentiated effector memory CD45RA+ cells were excluded. The CDR3 is made up of 14 amino acids. Germline V gives CDR1 MNHEY, CDR2 SVGAGI. Trimming left V 2 bases short and J 4 bases short, with 11 bases between. Study-level results: In having few donors, the study represented limited genetic and exposure-history diversity. In general, naive subsets displayed greater estimated richness than memory subsets did.

On this clone itself: Its antigen is currently unknown.

V gene TRBV6-5 combines with J gene TRBJ1-1; D call uncertain. This clonotype was obtained from a man aged 30 to 45 in good health. Specimen: naive CD8+ T cells sorted from blood. CDR3 residues: CASSYQTLGTEAFF. In DNA, the CDR3 is TGTGCCAGCAGTTACCAGACTTTGGGCACTGAAGCTTTCTTT.